This T cell receptor beta chain is drawn from a study of blood T cell repertoires in COVID-19. Under the authors' procedure: Counts of nucleated cells, estimated from reference gene primer amplification, were obtained. Only in-frame clones appear in the TCRdb table, and some are missing; sequencing was by immunoSEQ multiplex PCR. V and J calls and clone size are those listed in that table; D and trimming were worked out from the DNA. The data contain a few hundred thousand clones, approximately 83% of them singletons. Clinical history reported by participants formed the basis on which cohorts were assigned. For recovered donors of Cohort 3, there were two negative PCRs, clearance, or symptom resolution. Sequencing was carried out using PBMCs or T cells enriched from blood (not recorded which). The receptor's source is a young man who had recovered from COVID-19.

CDR3: CASSEGRVWGYTF. The DNA of the CDR3 is TGTGCCAGCAGTGAAGGCAGGGTATGGGGCTACACCTTC. V gene TRBV2 combines with J gene TRBJ1-2, with a tentative D call TRBD1 (5 bases). Trimming shortened V by 1 base and J by 8 bases, and 11 bases separated the two germline ends. CDR3 length: 13 amino acids. The germline gives CDR1 SNHLY, CDR2 FYNNEI. Full variable domain (missing parts from reference TRBV2 and TRBJ1-2): EPEVTQTPSHQVTQMGQEVILRCVPISNHLYFYWYRQILGQKVEFLVSFYNNEISEKSEIFDDQFSVERPDGSNFTLKIRSTKLEDSAMYFCASSEGRVWGYTFGSGTRLTVV.